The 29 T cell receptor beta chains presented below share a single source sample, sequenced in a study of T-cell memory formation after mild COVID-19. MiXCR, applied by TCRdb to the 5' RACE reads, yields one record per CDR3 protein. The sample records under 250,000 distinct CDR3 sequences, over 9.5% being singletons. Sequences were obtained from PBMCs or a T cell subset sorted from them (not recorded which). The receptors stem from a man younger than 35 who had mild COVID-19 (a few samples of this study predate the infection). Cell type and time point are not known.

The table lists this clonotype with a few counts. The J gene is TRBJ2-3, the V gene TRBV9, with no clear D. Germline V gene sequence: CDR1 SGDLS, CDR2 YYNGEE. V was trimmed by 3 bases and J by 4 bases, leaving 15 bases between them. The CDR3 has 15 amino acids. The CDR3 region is CASSASAARADTQYF. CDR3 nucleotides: TGTGCCAGCAGCGCATCGGCGGCTAGAGCAGATACGCAGTATTTT.

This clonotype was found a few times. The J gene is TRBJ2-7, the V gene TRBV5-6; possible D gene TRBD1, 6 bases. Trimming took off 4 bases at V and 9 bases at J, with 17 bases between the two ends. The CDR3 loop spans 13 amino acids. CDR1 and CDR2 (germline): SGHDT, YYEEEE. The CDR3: CASSVGQWGWQYV. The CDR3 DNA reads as TGTGCCAGCAGCGTCGGACAGTGGGGGTGGCAGTACGTC.

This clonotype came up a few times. The CDR3 nucleotides are TGTGCCAGCAGCTTAGCCGGAAGGAATGAGCAGTTCTTC. It specifies CASSLAGRNEQFF. The chain carries TRBV7-8 and TRBJ2-1; D unclear. Germline-derived CDR1 and CDR2 are SGHVS and FQNEAQ. Trimming shortened V by 0 bases and J by 7 bases, and 7 bases separated the two germline ends. CDR3 length: 13 amino acids.

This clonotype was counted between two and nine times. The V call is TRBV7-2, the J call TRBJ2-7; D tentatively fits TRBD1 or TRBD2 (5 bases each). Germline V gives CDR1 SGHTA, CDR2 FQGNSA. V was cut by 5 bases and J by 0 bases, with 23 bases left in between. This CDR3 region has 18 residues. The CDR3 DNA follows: TGTGCCAGCAGCCAACGTGTGGGTGGGACCACTACCTCCTACGAGCAGTACTTC. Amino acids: CASSQRVGGTTTSYEQYF.

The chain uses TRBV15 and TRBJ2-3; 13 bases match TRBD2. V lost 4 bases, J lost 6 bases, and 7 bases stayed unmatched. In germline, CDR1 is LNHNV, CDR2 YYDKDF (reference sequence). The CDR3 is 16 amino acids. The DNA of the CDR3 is TGTGCCACCAGCACCAAGACTAGCGGGGGGATTGATACGCAGTATTTT. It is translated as CATSTKTSGGIDTQYF.

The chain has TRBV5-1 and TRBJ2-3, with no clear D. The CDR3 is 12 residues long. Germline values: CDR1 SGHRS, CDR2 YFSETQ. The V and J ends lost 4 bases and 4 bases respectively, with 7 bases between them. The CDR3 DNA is TGCGCCAGCAGCCCGGTCTCAGATACGCAGTATTTT. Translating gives CASSPVSDTQYF.

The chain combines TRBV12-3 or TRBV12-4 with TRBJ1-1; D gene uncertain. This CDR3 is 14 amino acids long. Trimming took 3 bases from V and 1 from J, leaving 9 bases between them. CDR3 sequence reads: CASSFQGGNTEAFF. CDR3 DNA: TGTGCCAGCAGTTTCCAAGGAGGGAACACTGAAGCTTTCTTT.

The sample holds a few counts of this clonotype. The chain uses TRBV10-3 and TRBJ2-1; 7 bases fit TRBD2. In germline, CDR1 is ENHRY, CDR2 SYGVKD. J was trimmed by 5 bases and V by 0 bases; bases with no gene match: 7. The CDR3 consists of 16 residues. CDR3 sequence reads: CAISESQGRGDNEQFF. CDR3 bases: TGTGCCATCAGTGAGTCGCAAGGACGGGGGGACAATGAGCAGTTCTTC.

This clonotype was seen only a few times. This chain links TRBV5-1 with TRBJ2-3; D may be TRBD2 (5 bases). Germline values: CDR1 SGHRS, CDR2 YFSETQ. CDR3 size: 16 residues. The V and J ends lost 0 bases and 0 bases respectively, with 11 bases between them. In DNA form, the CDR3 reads TGCGCCAGCAGCTTGGATCCGGGGTTAAGCACAGATACGCAGTATTTT. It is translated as CASSLDPGLSTDTQYF.

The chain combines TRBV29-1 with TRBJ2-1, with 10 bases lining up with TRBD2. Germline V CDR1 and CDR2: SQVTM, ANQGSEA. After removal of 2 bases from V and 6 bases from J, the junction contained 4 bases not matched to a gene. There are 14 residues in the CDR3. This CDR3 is CSVEWLAGGNEQFF. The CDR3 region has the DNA TGCAGCGTTGAATGGTTAGCGGGGGGCAATGAGCAGTTCTTC.

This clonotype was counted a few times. CDR3 in amino acids: CASSQEDSPNQPQHF. For the CDR3, the DNA is TGTGCCAGCAGCCAAGAAGACAGCCCGAATCAGCCCCAGCATTTT. The chain joins TRBV4-2 to TRBJ1-5, with a weak D call TRBD1 (5 bases). Germline CDR1 and CDR2: LGHNA and YNFKEQ. The V end lost 0 bases, the J end lost 4 bases, and 10 bases lay between the germline ends. The CDR3 covers 15 residues.

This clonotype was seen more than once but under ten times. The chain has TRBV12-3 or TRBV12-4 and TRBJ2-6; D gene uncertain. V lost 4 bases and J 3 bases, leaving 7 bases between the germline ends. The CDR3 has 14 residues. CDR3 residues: CASSSSGGANVLTF. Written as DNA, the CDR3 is TGTGCCAGCAGTTCCTCGGGTGGGGCCAACGTCCTGACTTTC.

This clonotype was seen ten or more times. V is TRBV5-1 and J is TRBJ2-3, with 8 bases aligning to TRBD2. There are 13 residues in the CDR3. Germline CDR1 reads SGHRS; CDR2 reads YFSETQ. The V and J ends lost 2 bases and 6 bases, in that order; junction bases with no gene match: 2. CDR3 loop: CASSFQRGDTQYF. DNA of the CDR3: TGCGCCAGCAGCTTTCAGCGGGGGGATACGCAGTATTTT.

For the CDR3, the DNA is TGTGCCAGCAGCTCCCTAGGGGGAAACACCATATATTTT. As protein: CASSSLGGNTIYF. This rearrangement joins TRBV11-2 to TRBJ1-3; D ambiguous. The ends were cut back, 4 bases at V and 4 bases at J, with 8 bases in the middle. The CDR3 loop spans 13 amino acids. Germline V gives CDR1 SGHAT, CDR2 FQNNGV.

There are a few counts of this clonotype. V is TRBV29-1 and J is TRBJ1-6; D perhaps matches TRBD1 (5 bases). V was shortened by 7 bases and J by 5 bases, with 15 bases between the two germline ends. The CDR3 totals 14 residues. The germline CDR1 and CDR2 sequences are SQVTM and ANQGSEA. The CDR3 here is CSASTGHNNSPLHF. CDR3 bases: TGCAGCGCCTCAACAGGACATAATAATTCACCCCTCCACTTT.

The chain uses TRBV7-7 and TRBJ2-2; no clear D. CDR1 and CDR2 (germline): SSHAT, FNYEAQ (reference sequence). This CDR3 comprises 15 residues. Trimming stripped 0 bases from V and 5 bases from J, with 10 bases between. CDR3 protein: CASSLAPQGTGELFF. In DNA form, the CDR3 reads TGTGCCAGCAGCTTAGCCCCCCAAGGTACCGGGGAGCTGTTTTTT.

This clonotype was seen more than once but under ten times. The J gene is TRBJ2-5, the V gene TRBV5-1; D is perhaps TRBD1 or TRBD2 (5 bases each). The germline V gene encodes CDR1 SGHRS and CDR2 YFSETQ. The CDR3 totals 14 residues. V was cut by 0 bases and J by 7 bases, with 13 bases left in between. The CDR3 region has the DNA TGCGCCAGCAGCTTGGGTGGGACCCGGGGGACCCAGTACTTC. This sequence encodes CASSLGGTRGTQYF.

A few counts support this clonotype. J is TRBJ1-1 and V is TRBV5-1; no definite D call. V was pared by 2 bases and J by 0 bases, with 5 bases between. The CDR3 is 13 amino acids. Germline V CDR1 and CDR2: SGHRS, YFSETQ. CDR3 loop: CASSLYMNTEAFF. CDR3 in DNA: TGCGCCAGCAGCTTATACATGAACACTGAAGCTTTCTTT.

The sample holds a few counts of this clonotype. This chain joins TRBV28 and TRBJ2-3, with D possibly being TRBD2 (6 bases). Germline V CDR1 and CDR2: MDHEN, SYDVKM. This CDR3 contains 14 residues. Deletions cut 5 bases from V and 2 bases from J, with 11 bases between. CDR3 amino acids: CASSNGGNTDTQYF. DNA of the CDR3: TGTGCCAGCAGTAACGGGGGAAACACAGATACGCAGTATTTT. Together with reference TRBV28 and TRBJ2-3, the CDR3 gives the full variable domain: DVKVTQSSRYLVKRTGEKVFLECVQDMDHENMFWYRQDPGLGLRLIYFSYDVKMKEKGDIPEGYSVSREKKERFSLILESASTNQTSMYLCASSNGGNTDTQYFGPGTRLTVL.

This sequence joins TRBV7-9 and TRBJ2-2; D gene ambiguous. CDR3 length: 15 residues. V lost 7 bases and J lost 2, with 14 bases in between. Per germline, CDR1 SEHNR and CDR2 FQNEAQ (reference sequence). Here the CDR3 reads CASIPRGRNTGELFF. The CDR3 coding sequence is TGTGCCAGCATCCCGAGAGGTCGCAACACCGGGGAGCTGTTTTTT.

In nucleotides, the CDR3 is TGTGCCAGCTCACGAAACAGGGGCGAGGTACAAGAGACCCAGTACTTC. Protein product: CASSRNRGEVQETQYF. The chain links TRBV18 to TRBJ2-5; 7 bases line up with TRBD1. CDR3 length: 16 amino acids. Germline CDR1 reads KGHSH; CDR2 reads LQKENI. V trimming: 4 bases; J trimming: 2 bases; junction bases outside the gene matches: 10.

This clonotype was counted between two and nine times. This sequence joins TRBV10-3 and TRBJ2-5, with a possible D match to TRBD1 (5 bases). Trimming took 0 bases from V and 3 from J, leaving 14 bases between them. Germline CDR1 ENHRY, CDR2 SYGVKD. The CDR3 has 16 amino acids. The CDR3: CAISESGMGLEETQYF. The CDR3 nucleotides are TGTGCCATCAGTGAGTCGGGGATGGGGCTCGAAGAGACCCAGTACTTC.

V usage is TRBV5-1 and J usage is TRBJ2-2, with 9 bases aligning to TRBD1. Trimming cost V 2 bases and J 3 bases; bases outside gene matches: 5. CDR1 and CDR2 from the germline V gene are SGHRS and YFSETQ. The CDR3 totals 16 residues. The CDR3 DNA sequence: TGCGCCAGCAGCTTTACAGGGGGCGCGGACACCGGGGAGCTGTTTTTT. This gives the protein CASSFTGGADTGELFF.

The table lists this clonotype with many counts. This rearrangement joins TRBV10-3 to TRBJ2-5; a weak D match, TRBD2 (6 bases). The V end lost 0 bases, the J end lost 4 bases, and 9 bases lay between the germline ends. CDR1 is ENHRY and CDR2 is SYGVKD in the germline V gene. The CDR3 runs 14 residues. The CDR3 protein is CAISESGGVETQYF. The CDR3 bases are TGTGCCATCAGTGAGTCTGGCGGGGTAGAGACCCAGTACTTC.

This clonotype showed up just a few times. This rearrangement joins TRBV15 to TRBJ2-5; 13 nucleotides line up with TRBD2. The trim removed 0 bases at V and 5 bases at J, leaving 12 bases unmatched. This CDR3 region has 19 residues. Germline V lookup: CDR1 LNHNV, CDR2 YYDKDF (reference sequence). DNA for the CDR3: TGTGCCACCAGCAGAGATTCCGGGACTAGCGGGGATTGGCGGGAGACCCAGTACTTC. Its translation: CATSRDSGTSGDWRETQYF.

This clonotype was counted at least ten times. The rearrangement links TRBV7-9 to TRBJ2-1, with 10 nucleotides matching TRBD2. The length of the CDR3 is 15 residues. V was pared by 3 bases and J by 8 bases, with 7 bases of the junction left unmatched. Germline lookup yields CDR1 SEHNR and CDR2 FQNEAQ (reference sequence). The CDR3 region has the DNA TGTGCCAGCAGCTTGAAGCGGGGGGGCCTCGATGAGCAGTTCTTC. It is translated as CASSLKRGGLDEQFF.

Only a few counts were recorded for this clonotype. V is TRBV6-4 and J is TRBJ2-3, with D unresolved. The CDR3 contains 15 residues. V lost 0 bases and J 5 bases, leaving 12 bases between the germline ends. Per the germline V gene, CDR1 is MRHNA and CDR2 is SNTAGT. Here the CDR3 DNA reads TGTGCCAGCAGTGACTCGAGTCGGTTCGTAGATACGCAGTATTTT. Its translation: CASSDSSRFVDTQYF.

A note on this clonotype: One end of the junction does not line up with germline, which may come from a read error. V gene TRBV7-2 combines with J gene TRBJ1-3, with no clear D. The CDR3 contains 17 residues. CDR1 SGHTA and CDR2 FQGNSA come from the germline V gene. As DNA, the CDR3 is TGTGACAGCAGCTTGCAGAGGCAGGAGAGCTCTGGAAACACCATATATTTT. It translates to CDSSLQRQESSGNTIYF.

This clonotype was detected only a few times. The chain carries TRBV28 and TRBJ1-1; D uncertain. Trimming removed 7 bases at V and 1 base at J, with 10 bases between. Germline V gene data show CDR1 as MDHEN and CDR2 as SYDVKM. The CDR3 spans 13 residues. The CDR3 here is CASKRRQNTEAFF. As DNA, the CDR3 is TGTGCCAGCAAGCGACGGCAGAACACTGAAGCTTTCTTT. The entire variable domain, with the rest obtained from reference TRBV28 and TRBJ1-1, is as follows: DVKVTQSSRYLVKRTGEKVFLECVQDMDHENMFWYRQDPGLGLRLIYFSYDVKMKEKGDIPEGYSVSREKKERFSLILESASTNQTSMYLCASKRRQNTEAFFGQGTRLTVV.